These T cell receptor beta chains were read from a single sample in a study of technical replicates of blood from a few donors. This table comes from immunoSEQ multiplex PCR, and its TCRdb copy is limited to in-frame clones, with some not included. Of approximately 80,000 clones listed, about 88% are singletons. Sequencing was performed on T cells isolated from PBMCs. The receptors come from a human donor in good health. CDR3s include the opening cysteine and the closing phenylalanine or tryptophan. A D gene is named only where the DNA matches it firmly. Only some rows state a clone size, as once, few, many or a class for expanded clones.

v_call: TRBV2; j_call: TRBJ2-2; clone_size: NA; d_call: NA; cdr3_nt: TGTGCCAGCTTAGGACACCTCACCGGGGAGCTGTTTTTT; cdr3_aa: CASLGHLTGELFF
v_call: TRBV5-1; j_call: TRBJ2-5; clone_size: NA; d_call: TRBD2; cdr3_nt: TGCGCCAGCAGCTTGGGGATAGCGGGAGGTCAGGAGACCCAGTACTTC; cdr3_aa: CASSLGIAGGQETQYF
v_call: TRBV9; j_call: TRBJ2-7; clone_size: NA; d_call: TRBD2; cdr3_nt: TGTGCCAGCAGCGTAGGGGGAGGGGACTACGAGCAGTACTTC; cdr3_aa: CASSVGGGDYEQYF
v_call: TRBV30; j_call: TRBJ1-3; clone_size: NA; d_call: TRBD1; cdr3_nt: TGTGCCTGGAGTGGGGACAGCCATGGGGGGAACACCATATATTTT; cdr3_aa: CAWSGDSHGGNTIYF
v_call: TRBV5-1; j_call: TRBJ2-5; clone_size: NA; d_call: TRBD1; cdr3_nt: TGCGCCAGCAGCGCAGGGACAGGGAAAGAGACCCAGTACTTC; cdr3_aa: CASSAGTGKETQYF
v_call: TRBV28; j_call: TRBJ1-5; clone_size: NA; d_call: NA; cdr3_nt: TGTGCCAGCAGTGACATAGGCGGCAATCAGCCCCAGCATTTT; cdr3_aa: CASSDIGGNQPQHF
v_call: TRBV6-5; j_call: TRBJ1-1; clone_size: NA; d_call: NA; cdr3_nt: TGTGCCAGCAGTTACTCGAGAGGGGGTATGAACACTGAAGCTTTCTTT; cdr3_aa: CASSYSRGGMNTEAFF
v_call: TRBV27; j_call: TRBJ1-5; clone_size: once; d_call: TRBD1; cdr3_nt: TGTGCCAGCAGTTCGATCCGGGACAGCCGTGATCGACCCCAGCATTTT; cdr3_aa: CASSSIRDSRDRPQHF
v_call: TRBV7-9; j_call: TRBJ2-7; clone_size: NA; d_call: TRBD2; cdr3_nt: TGTGCCAGCGCGCGGGAGGCCTACGAGCAGTACTTC; cdr3_aa: CASAREAYEQYF
v_call: TRBV4-3; j_call: TRBJ2-3; clone_size: NA; d_call: TRBD2; cdr3_nt: TGCGCCAGCAGCCAAGAAGGAGCGGGAGGGCGGAGAACGCAGTATTTT; cdr3_aa: CASSQEGAGGRRTQYF
v_call: TRBV21-1; j_call: TRBJ2-5; clone_size: NA; d_call: NA; cdr3_nt: TGTGCCAGCAGACGGACTAGCGGGAGGCTTGGAGAGACCCAGTACTTC; cdr3_aa: CASRRTSGRLGETQYF
v_call: TRBV29-1; j_call: TRBJ2-2; clone_size: few; d_call: NA; cdr3_nt: TGCAGCGTGAAAGGGGAATTAGGGGCCGGGGAGCTGTTTTTT; cdr3_aa: CSVKGELGAGELFF
v_call: TRBV27; j_call: TRBJ2-5; clone_size: NA; d_call: TRBD2; cdr3_nt: TGTGCCAGCAGGGGGGTAGCGGGAGGGGGAGAGACCCAGTACTTC; cdr3_aa: CASRGVAGGGETQYF
v_call: TRBV19; j_call: TRBJ2-1; clone_size: NA; d_call: TRBD2; cdr3_nt: TGTGCCAGTAGTATCGGGACTAGCGGGAGGGACCAGTTCTTC; cdr3_aa: CASSIGTSGRDQFF
v_call: TRBV9; j_call: TRBJ2-2; clone_size: NA; d_call: TRBD2; cdr3_nt: TGTGCCAGCAGCGTAGATGCTAGCGGTGGCACCGGGGAGCTGTTTTTT; cdr3_aa: CASSVDASGGTGELFF
v_call: TRBV11-2; j_call: TRBJ2-1; clone_size: NA; d_call: NA; cdr3_nt: TGTGCCAGCAGCCCCTTTCTAGCTGAGTCCTACAATGAGCAGTTCTTC; cdr3_aa: CASSPFLAESYNEQFF
v_call: TRBV5-5; j_call: TRBJ2-7; clone_size: NA; d_call: NA; cdr3_nt: TGTGCCAGCAGCCCTCCTCAGGGACTCGACGAGCAGTACTTC; cdr3_aa: CASSPPQGLDEQYF
v_call: TRBV6-1; j_call: TRBJ2-3; clone_size: NA; d_call: TRBD2; cdr3_nt: TGTGCCAGCAGTAGATCAGCGGGGAGCACAGATACGCAGTATTTT; cdr3_aa: CASSRSAGSTDTQYF
v_call: TRBV4-3; j_call: TRBJ1-1; clone_size: once; d_call: TRBD1; cdr3_nt: TGCGCCAGCAGCCAAGAGGGGACAGGGAACACTGAAGCTTTCTTT; cdr3_aa: CASSQEGTGNTEAFF
v_call: TRBV27; j_call: TRBJ1-1; clone_size: NA; d_call: NA; cdr3_nt: TGTGCCAGCAGTTTATCGAGGGACACTGAAGCTTTCTTT; cdr3_aa: CASSLSRDTEAFF
v_call: TRBV27; j_call: TRBJ2-3; clone_size: NA; d_call: NA; cdr3_nt: TGTGCCAGCGGGGTTATAGCGGCCTTCACAGATACGCAGTATTTT; cdr3_aa: CASGVIAAFTDTQYF
v_call: TRBV27; j_call: TRBJ2-1; clone_size: NA; d_call: NA; cdr3_nt: TGTGCCAGCAGTCCCCTTCGGGGGAATAGGTACAATGAGCAGTTCTTC; cdr3_aa: CASSPLRGNRYNEQFF
v_call: TRBV18; j_call: TRBJ1-5; clone_size: once; d_call: NA; cdr3_nt: TGTGCCAGCTCACCACGGGTTAATGGCGGGGGGCCCAGGAATCAGCCCCAGCATTTT; cdr3_aa: CASSPRVNGGGPRNQPQHF
v_call: TRBV9; j_call: TRBJ1-2; clone_size: once; d_call: TRBD1; cdr3_nt: TGTGCCAGCAGCGTCCGGGACAGGGCTAATCCCTACTATGGCTACACCTTC; cdr3_aa: CASSVRDRANPYYGYTF
v_call: TRBV5-6; j_call: TRBJ2-2; clone_size: NA; d_call: TRBD1; cdr3_nt: TGTGCCAGCAGACAAGGGGGCGGCGGGGAGCTGTTTTTT; cdr3_aa: CASRQGGGGELFF
v_call: TRBV2; j_call: TRBJ2-7; clone_size: NA; d_call: TRBD1; cdr3_nt: TGTGCCAGCAGTGGGACAGGGGCTACCTACGAGCAGTACTTC; cdr3_aa: CASSGTGATYEQYF
v_call: TRBV9; j_call: TRBJ1-1; clone_size: NA; d_call: NA; cdr3_nt: TGTGCCAGCAGCGACTTACTGATTAACACTGAAGCTTTCTTT; cdr3_aa: CASSDLLINTEAFF
v_call: TRBV7-3; j_call: TRBJ1-2; clone_size: NA; d_call: NA; cdr3_nt: TGTGCCAGCAGCTTGTTACTGGGAGTTAACTATGGCTACACCTTC; cdr3_aa: CASSLLLGVNYGYTF
v_call: TRBV29-1; j_call: TRBJ2-3; clone_size: NA; d_call: TRBD1; cdr3_nt: TGCAGCGTTGGAGGCCAGTGGGACAGGGGGTCTAGCACAGATACGCAGTATTTT; cdr3_aa: CSVGGQWDRGSSTDTQYF
v_call: TRBV10-3; j_call: TRBJ2-7; clone_size: NA; d_call: TRBD1; cdr3_nt: TGTGCCATCAGCGACGGGGACAGCTCCTACGAGCAGTACTTC; cdr3_aa: CAISDGDSSYEQYF
v_call: TRBV14; j_call: TRBJ2-3; clone_size: NA; d_call: NA; cdr3_nt: TGTGCCAGCAGCCAAGGGTCGGTTTACACAGATACGCAGTATTTT; cdr3_aa: CASSQGSVYTDTQYF
v_call: TRBV18; j_call: TRBJ1-5; clone_size: NA; d_call: TRBD1; cdr3_nt: TGTGCCAGCTCACCGACTGGGACTCGGACAGGGGAACAGCCCCAGCATTTT; cdr3_aa: CASSPTGTRTGEQPQHF
v_call: TRBV4-3; j_call: TRBJ2-1; clone_size: NA; d_call: NA; cdr3_nt: TGCGCCAGCAGCCAAGCTATACGGGAGTACAATGAGCAGTTCTTC; cdr3_aa: CASSQAIREYNEQFF
v_call: TRBV23-1; j_call: TRBJ2-2; clone_size: NA; d_call: TRBD1; cdr3_nt: TGCGCCAGCAGGGACAGGAGAACCGGGGAGCTGTTTTTT; cdr3_aa: CASRDRRTGELFF
v_call: TRBV7-9; j_call: TRBJ2-1; clone_size: NA; d_call: NA; cdr3_nt: TGTGCCAGCAGCTTATTGGGGGGCTCCTACAATGAGCAGTTCTTC; cdr3_aa: CASSLLGGSYNEQFF
v_call: TRBV9; j_call: TRBJ2-7; clone_size: NA; d_call: NA; cdr3_nt: TGTGCCAGCAGCGGGAGGGCCTTCGACGAGCAGTACTTC; cdr3_aa: CASSGRAFDEQYF
v_call: TRBV7-8; j_call: TRBJ2-1; clone_size: once; d_call: TRBD2; cdr3_nt: TGTGCCAGCAGCTTTAATAGCGGGAATTCCCAATCGGTGCAGTTCTTC; cdr3_aa: CASSFNSGNSQSVQFF
v_call: TRBV10-3; j_call: TRBJ2-5; clone_size: once; d_call: NA; cdr3_nt: TGTGCCATCTCGGGACTGGAAGAGACCCAGTACTTC; cdr3_aa: CAISGLEETQYF
v_call: TRBV18; j_call: TRBJ2-7; clone_size: NA; d_call: TRBD2; cdr3_nt: TGTGCCAGCTCACCGTTAGTACTAGCGGGAGAAGGCGGTGAGCAGTACTTC; cdr3_aa: CASSPLVLAGEGGEQYF
v_call: TRBV10-3; j_call: TRBJ2-3; clone_size: NA; d_call: TRBD1; cdr3_nt: TGTGCCATCAGTGAGTCTCCGGGACAGGGCGGTCAGACGCAGTATTTT; cdr3_aa: CAISESPGQGGQTQYF
v_call: TRBV29-1; j_call: TRBJ2-5; clone_size: NA; d_call: TRBD1; cdr3_nt: TGCAGCGTTACAGGGGAATTGATGGAGACCCAGTACTTC; cdr3_aa: CSVTGELMETQYF
v_call: TRBV6-5; j_call: TRBJ1-1; clone_size: NA; d_call: TRBD1; cdr3_nt: TGTGCCAGCGGCGACAGGGAGGAAGAGAAAGCTTTCTTT; cdr3_aa: CASGDREEEKAFF
v_call: TRBV9; j_call: TRBJ2-7; clone_size: NA; d_call: TRBD1; cdr3_nt: TGTGCCAGCAGCGCCCAAGCCGGGACAGCCTACGAGCAGTACTTC; cdr3_aa: CASSAQAGTAYEQYF
v_call: TRBV28; j_call: TRBJ1-3; clone_size: NA; d_call: TRBD1; cdr3_nt: TGTGCCAGCAGTTTTCTCCTACTAAAGATGTATCGGGACAGCCCCTCTGGAAACACCATATATTTT; cdr3_aa: CASSFLLLKMYRDSPSGNTIYF
v_call: TRBV19; j_call: TRBJ2-7; clone_size: once; d_call: TRBD1; cdr3_nt: TGTGCCAGTGGAACCGACAGGGGGCCAACCTACGAGCAGTACTTC; cdr3_aa: CASGTDRGPTYEQYF